The source of this TCR beta chain is a study of T-cell reconstitution after alpha-beta-depleted transplantation in children. With 3 bases clipped from V and 0 bases from J, the junction kept 8 bases outside the gene matches. Germline V gene sequence: CDR1 MNHEY, CDR2 SMNVEV (reference sequence). The CDR3 spans 17 residues. Unique molecular identifiers were incorporated when the TCRbeta library was constructed. TCRdb analysed the PCR reads with MiXCR anew, one entry per CDR3 protein. The data show just under 550,000 distinct CDR3 sequences, 15% to 20% seen once. The TCR was taken from a human donor who donated a stem cell graft to a child with acute lymphoblastic leukemia. This chain joins TRBV27 and TRBJ1-5; 7 nucleotides align to TRBD1. The specimen was PBMCs from the stem cell graft donor, collected from the stem cell graft. The CDR3 here is CASSFPLTGVSNQPQHF. The CDR3 DNA follows: TGTGCCAGCAGTTTTCCCCTTACAGGGGTTAGCAATCAGCCCCAGCATTTT.